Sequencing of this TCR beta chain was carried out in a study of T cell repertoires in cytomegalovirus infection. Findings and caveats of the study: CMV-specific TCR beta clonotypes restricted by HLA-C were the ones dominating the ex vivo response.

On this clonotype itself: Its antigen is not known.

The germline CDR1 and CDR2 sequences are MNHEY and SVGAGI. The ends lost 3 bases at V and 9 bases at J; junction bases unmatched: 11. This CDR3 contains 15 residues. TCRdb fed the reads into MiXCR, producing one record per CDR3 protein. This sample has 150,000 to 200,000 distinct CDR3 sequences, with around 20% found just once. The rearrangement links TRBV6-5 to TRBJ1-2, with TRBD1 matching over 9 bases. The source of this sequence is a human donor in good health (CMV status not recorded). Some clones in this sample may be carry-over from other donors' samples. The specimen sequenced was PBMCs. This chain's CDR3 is CASSYVGGQGSSYTF. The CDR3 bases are TGTGCCAGCAGTTATGTCGGGGGACAGGGAAGTAGCTACACCTTC.